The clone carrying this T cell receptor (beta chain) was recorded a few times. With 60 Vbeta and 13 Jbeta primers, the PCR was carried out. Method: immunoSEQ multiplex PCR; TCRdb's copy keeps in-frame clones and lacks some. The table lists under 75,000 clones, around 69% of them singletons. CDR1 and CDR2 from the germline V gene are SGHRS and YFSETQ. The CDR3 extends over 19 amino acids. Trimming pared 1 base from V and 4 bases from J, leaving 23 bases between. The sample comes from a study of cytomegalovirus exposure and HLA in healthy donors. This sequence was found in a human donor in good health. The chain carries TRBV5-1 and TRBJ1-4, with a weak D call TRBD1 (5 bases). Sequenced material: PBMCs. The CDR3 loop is CASSLRMSPTTGGNEKLFF. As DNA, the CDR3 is TGCGCCAGCAGCTTGCGTATGTCACCGACCACGGGGGGTAATGAAAAACTGTTTTTT.